This TCR beta chain comes out of a study of cytomegalovirus exposure and HLA in healthy donors. Broader study findings: Some segments of the V type, notably TRBV6-2 and TRBV6-3, were excluded as indistinguishable.

V was clipped by 1 base and J by 4 bases, with 13 bases between them. Germline-derived CDR1 and CDR2 are SEHNR and FQNEAQ (reference sequence). This CDR3 has 15 amino acids. The PCR contained 60 Vbeta and 13 Jbeta primers. Clones were read by immunoSEQ multiplex PCR, and TCRdb kept only the in-frame ones, dropping some. The sample includes around 120,000 clones, about three fifths of them seen just once. About this clone itself: Its target is not known.

This receptor was obtained from a man aged 40-49 years in good health and CMV-seropositive. The genes are TRBV7-9 and TRBJ1-2; D possibly corresponds to TRBD1 (5 bases). The sequenced material came from PBMCs. The CDR3 spells CASSLEAGTGYGYTF. The CDR3 DNA follows: TGTGCCAGCAGCTTAGAGGCGGGGACCGGCTATGGCTACACCTTC.